This T cell receptor beta chain was sequenced in a study of cytomegalovirus exposure and HLA in healthy donors. Repertoires were generated with immunoSEQ multiplex PCR, while TCRdb's copy carries only in-frame clones and drops some. This table has a few hundred thousand clones, around 86% appearing once. Germline V CDR1 and CDR2: SGHTA, FQGNSA. CDR3 length: 13 residues. Unmatched junction bases numbered 6, after V lost 5 bases and J lost 7 bases. The receptor's source is a woman aged 18-29 years in good health and CMV-seronegative. The sequencing sample was made of PBMCs. This chain uses TRBV7-2 with TRBJ2-3, with TRBD1 identical over 7 bases. CDR3 loop: CASSPTGIYTQYF. In DNA form, the CDR3 reads TGTGCCAGCAGCCCGACAGGGATCTATACGCAGTATTTT.